This T cell receptor (beta chain) was retrieved from a study of blood T cell repertoires in COVID-19. The table came from immunoSEQ multiplex PCR; TCRdb's copy has only in-frame clones and leaves some out. The sample carries 200,000 to 250,000 clones, roughly 87% recorded once. Only one count was recorded for this clone. Input material: PBMCs or T cells enriched from blood (not recorded which). This sequence originates from a woman aged 25 to 39 with acute COVID-19.

The CDR3 DNA reads TGTGCCAGCATCGCCCCCGGGGCTAATGAAAAACTGTTTTTT. This sequence encodes CASIAPGANEKLFF. The chain combines TRBV28 with TRBJ1-4; no definite D call. This CDR3 is built from 14 residues. CDR1 and CDR2 from the germline V gene are MDHEN and SYDVKM. The ends were cut back, 7 bases at V and 3 bases at J, with 12 bases in the middle. The full variable domain, completed using reference TRBV28 and TRBJ1-4, is DVKVTQSSRYLVKRTGEKVFLECVQDMDHENMFWYRQDPGLGLRLIYFSYDVKMKEKGDIPEGYSVSREKKERFSLILESASTNQTSMYLCASIAPGANEKLFFGSGTQLSVL.